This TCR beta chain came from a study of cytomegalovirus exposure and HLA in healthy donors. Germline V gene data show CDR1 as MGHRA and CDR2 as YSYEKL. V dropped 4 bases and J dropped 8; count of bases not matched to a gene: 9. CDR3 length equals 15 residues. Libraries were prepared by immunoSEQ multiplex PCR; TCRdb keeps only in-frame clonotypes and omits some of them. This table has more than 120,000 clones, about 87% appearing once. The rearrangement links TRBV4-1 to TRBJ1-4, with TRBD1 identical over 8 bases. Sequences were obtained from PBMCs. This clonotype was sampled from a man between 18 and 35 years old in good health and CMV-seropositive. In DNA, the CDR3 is TGCGCCAGCAGCCGAGAGGACAGGGAAAACGAAAAACTGTTTTTT. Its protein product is CASSREDRENEKLFF.